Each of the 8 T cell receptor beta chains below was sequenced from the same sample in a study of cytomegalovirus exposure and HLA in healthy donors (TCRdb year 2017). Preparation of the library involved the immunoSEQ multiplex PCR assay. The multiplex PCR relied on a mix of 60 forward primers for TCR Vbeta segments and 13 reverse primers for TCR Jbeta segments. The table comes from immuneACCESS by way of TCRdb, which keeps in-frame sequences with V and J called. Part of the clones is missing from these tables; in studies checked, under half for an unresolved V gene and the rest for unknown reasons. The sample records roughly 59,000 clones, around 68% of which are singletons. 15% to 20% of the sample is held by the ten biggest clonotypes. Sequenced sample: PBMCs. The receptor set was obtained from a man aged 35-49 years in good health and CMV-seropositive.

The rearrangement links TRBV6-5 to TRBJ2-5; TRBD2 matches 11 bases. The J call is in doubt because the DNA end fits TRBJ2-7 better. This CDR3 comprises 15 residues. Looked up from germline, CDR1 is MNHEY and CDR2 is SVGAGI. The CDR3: CASSYSLAGGYEQYF. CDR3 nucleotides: TGTGCCAGCAGTTACTCCCTAGCGGGAGGCTACGAGCAGTACTTC.

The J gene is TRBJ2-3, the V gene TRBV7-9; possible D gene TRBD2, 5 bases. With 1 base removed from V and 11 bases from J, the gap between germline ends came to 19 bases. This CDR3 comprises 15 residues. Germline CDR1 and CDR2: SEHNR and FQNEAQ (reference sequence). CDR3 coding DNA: TGTGCCAGCAGCTTAGTCTTAGGTTCGGAAGGGAGGCAGTATTTT. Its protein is CASSLVLGSEGRQYF.

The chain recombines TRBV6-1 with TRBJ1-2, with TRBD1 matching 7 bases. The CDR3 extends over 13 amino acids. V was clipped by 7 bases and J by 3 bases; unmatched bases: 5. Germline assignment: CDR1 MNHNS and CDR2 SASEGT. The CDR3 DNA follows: TGTGCCAGCAACCCCACAGGGGACTATGGCTACACCTTC. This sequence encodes CASNPTGDYGYTF.

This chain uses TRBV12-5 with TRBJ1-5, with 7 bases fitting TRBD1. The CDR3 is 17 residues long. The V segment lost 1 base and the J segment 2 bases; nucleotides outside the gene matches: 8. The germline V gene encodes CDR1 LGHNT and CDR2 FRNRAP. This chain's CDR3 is CASGLAFEGTGNQPQHF. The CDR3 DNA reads TGTGCTAGTGGTTTGGCCTTTGAGGGGACAGGCAATCAGCCCCAGCATTTT.

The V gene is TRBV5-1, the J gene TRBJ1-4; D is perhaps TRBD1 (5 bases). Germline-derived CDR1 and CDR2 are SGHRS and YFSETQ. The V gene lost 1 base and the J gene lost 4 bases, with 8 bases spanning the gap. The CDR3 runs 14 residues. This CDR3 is CASSLQGDNEKLFF. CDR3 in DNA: TGCGCCAGCAGCTTGCAGGGCGATAATGAAAAACTGTTTTTT. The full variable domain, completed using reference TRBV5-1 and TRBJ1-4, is KAGVTQTPRYLIKTRGQQVTLSCSPISGHRSVSWYQQTPGQGLQFLFEYFSETQRNKGNFPGRFSGRQFSNSRSEMNVSTLELGDSALYLCASSLQGDNEKLFFGSGTQLSVL.

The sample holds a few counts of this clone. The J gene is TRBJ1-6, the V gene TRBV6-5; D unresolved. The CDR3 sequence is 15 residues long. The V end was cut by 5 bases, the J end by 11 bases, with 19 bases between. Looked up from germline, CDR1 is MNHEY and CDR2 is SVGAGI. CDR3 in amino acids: CASSPRRAAGTPLHF. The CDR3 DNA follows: TGTGCCAGCAGTCCACGGAGGGCAGCAGGTACACCCCTCCACTTT.

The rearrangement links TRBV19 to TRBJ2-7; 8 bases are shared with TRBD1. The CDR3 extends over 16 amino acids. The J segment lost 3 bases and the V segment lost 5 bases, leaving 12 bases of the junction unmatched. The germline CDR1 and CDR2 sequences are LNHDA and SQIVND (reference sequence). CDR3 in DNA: TGTGCCAGTAGTTTAAGACCGGGACAGGTTGGCTACGAGCAGTACTTC. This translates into CASSLRPGQVGYEQYF.

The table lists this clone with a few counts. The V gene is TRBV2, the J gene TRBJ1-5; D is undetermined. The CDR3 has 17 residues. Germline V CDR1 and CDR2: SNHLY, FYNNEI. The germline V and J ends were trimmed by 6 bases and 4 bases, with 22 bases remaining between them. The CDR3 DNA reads TGTGCCAGCAGCCTCCTCGCCATACAAACGCCGAATCAGCCCCAGCATTTT. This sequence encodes CASSLLAIQTPNQPQHF.